This TCR beta chain was identified in a study of blood T cell repertoires in COVID-19. Overall study context: Nucleic acid was either cDNA or gDNA, and it came from T cells, B-cell-depleted T cells, or PBMCs.

Living in under 30 US areas, the participants were between roughly 18 and 95 years of age. Allocation to cohorts depended on clinical history reported by the participants. Germline values: CDR1 SGHKS, CDR2 YYEKEE (reference sequence). The CDR3 spans 13 residues. V lost 0 bases, J lost 2 bases, and 6 bases lay in between. Original processing notes: Cell counts per sample came from amplifying reference gene primers. The method was immunoSEQ multiplex PCR; TCRdb's version includes in-frame clones alone and lacks a portion of them. D and trimming were read from the DNA, whereas the V and J calls and clone size are those reported in that table. The table has about 220,000 clones, approximately 80% seen once.

Source material: PBMCs or T cells enriched from blood (not recorded which). The V gene is TRBV5-5, the J gene TRBJ2-7; possible D gene TRBD1, 6 bases. This TCR derives from a man aged 35-49 years who had recovered from COVID-19. DNA of the CDR3: TGTGCCAGCAGCTTGGACAGGGCCTACGAGCAGTACTTC. It yields the protein CASSLDRAYEQYF.